These T cell receptor beta chains were read from a single sample in a study of blood T cell repertoires in COVID-19. The protocol was immunoSEQ multiplex PCR, while the TCRdb copy is restricted to in-frame clones and leaves out a portion. The table has roughly 250,000 clones, around nine tenths seen once; the top ten hold approximately 9.8%. Sample: peripheral blood. The receptor source for this set is a middle-aged man who had recovered from COVID-19. CDR3s include the opening cysteine and the closing phenylalanine or tryptophan. D genes are given only for firm matches. Clone size is not always given. Where it is, it says once, few, many or a class for expanded clones.

D: NA
V: TRBV19
length: 19
J: TRBJ2-5
size: NA
DNA: TGTGCCAGTAGTATAGCCCACAGGACCGGAATGCCCCGTGAAGAGACCCAGTACTTC
CDR3: CASSIAHRTGMPREETQYF

D: TRBD2
V: TRBV20-1
length: 16
J: TRBJ2-3
size: NA
DNA: TGCAGTGCTAGTACCCTAGCGGGGGGACGCACAGATACGCAGTATTTT
CDR3: CSASTLAGGRTDTQYF

D: TRBD2
V: TRBV7-3
length: 17
J: TRBJ2-1
size: NA
DNA: TGTGCCAGCAGCTTAATGGTCGGCGGGAGCTCCTACAATGAGCAGTTCTTC
CDR3: CASSLMVGGSSYNEQFF

D: NA
V: TRBV2
length: 14
J: TRBJ1-6
size: NA
DNA: TGTGCCAGCAGTGAAACCAGGGTAAATTCACCCCTCCACTTT
CDR3: CASSETRVNSPLHF

D: NA
V: TRBV6-5
length: 15
J: TRBJ2-5
size: NA
DNA: TGTGCCAGCAGTCGAAGCTCTACCTCCCAAGAGACCCAGTACTTC
CDR3: CASSRSSTSQETQYF

D: TRBD1
V: TRBV6-1
length: 16
J: TRBJ1-1
size: NA
DNA: TGTGCCAGCAGTGCCCACCGGGACAGGGTAGGAACCGAAGCTTTCTTT
CDR3: CASSAHRDRVGTEAFF

D: TRBD2
V: TRBV7-9
length: 18
J: TRBJ2-7
size: NA
DNA: TGTGCCAGCAGAGGCGGGGGACTACCGGGACTAGCGGATCACGAGCAGTACTTC
CDR3: CASRGGGLPGLADHEQYF

D: NA
V: TRBV7-2
length: 12
J: TRBJ2-3
size: NA
DNA: TGTGCCAGCAGCCGCCAAAGCGGTACGCAGTATTTT
CDR3: CASSRQSGTQYF

D: TRBD1
V: TRBV6-5
length: 13
J: TRBJ1-2
size: NA
DNA: TGTGCCAGTTTCCGGGACAGGATAGGAGGCTACACCTTC
CDR3: CASFRDRIGGYTF

D: NA
V: TRBV6-4
length: 13
J: TRBJ2-3
size: few
DNA: TGTGCCAGCAGTCCCACAGGGAGAGATACGCAGTATTTT
CDR3: CASSPTGRDTQYF

D: TRBD2
V: TRBV4-3
length: 16
J: TRBJ2-3
size: NA
DNA: TGCGCCAGCAGCCAAGCAGCGGGGGTTAGCACAGATACGCAGTATTTT
CDR3: CASSQAAGVSTDTQYF

D: NA
V: TRBV6-6
length: 13
J: TRBJ2-4
size: NA
DNA: TGTGCCCACAACGGGGGGCTGGTGGACATTCAGTACTTC
CDR3: CAHNGGLVDIQYF

D: TRBD1
V: TRBV2
length: 14
J: TRBJ1-5
size: NA
DNA: TGTGCCAGCAGCCCAGACAGGGTTGGTCAGCCCCAGCATTTT
CDR3: CASSPDRVGQPQHF

D: TRBD1
V: TRBV6-5
length: 13
J: TRBJ2-7
size: NA
DNA: TGTGCCAGCAGTTCAACAGGGGCGGGCGAGCAGTACTTC
CDR3: CASSSTGAGEQYF

D: TRBD1
V: TRBV5-1
length: 16
J: TRBJ1-2
size: NA
DNA: TGCGCCAGCAGCCCTATGGGGACAGGGCTATCGAATGGCTACACCTTC
CDR3: CASSPMGTGLSNGYTF

D: TRBD1
V: TRBV30
length: 16
J: TRBJ2-7
size: once
DNA: TGTGCCTGGAGCCAGACTATCCGGACAGGTCCCTACGAGCAGTACTTC
CDR3: CAWSQTIRTGPYEQYF

D: TRBD1
V: TRBV5-4
length: 16
J: TRBJ1-2
size: few
DNA: TGTGCCAGCAGCGACCGGGACAGGGGGCCTGGCGATGGCTACACCTTC
CDR3: CASSDRDRGPGDGYTF

D: NA
V: TRBV7-2
length: 15
J: TRBJ2-1
size: NA
DNA: TGTGCCAGCAGCCAACCGGGACGGGGGAGGAATGAGCAGTTCTTC
CDR3: CASSQPGRGRNEQFF

D: NA
V: TRBV10-3
length: 14
J: TRBJ2-2
size: NA
DNA: TGTGCCATCACGTCGGCGGGGAACACCGGGGAGCTGTTTTTT
CDR3: CAITSAGNTGELFF

D: NA
V: TRBV2
length: 14
J: TRBJ2-7
size: NA
DNA: TGTGCCAGCAAGTCGCCGGGAGCCTCCTACGAGCAGTACTTC
CDR3: CASKSPGASYEQYF

D: TRBD1
V: TRBV27
length: 12
J: TRBJ2-4
size: NA
DNA: TGTGCCAGCAGTCCAACAGGGGACGATCAGTACTTC
CDR3: CASSPTGDDQYF

D: NA
V: TRBV5-1
length: 14
J: TRBJ2-3
size: NA
DNA: TGCGCCAGCACCGGGGACTCGTCGCCAGATACGCAGTATTTT
CDR3: CASTGDSSPDTQYF

D: NA
V: TRBV29-1
length: 13
J: TRBJ1-5
size: NA
DNA: TGCAGCGTTGTCGGGGATAGCAATCAGCCCCAGCATTTT
CDR3: CSVVGDSNQPQHF

D: NA
V: TRBV2
length: 14
J: TRBJ2-1
size: NA
DNA: TGTGCCAGCAAAGGGGCCCTTAACTACAATGAGCAGTTCTTC
CDR3: CASKGALNYNEQFF

D: NA
V: TRBV5-4
length: 13
J: TRBJ2-7
size: NA
DNA: TGTGCCAGCGGAACCAGGGGTGCCTACGAGCAGTACTTC
CDR3: CASGTRGAYEQYF

D: NA
V: TRBV12-3/TRBV12-4
length: 12
J: TRBJ2-1
size: NA
DNA: TGTGCCAGCAGTCAACGAGACAATGAGCAGTTCTTC
CDR3: CASSQRDNEQFF

D: TRBD2
V: TRBV2
length: 15
J: TRBJ2-3
size: NA
DNA: TGTGCCAGCAGTGAGAGGACTAGTGGTGGAAATACGCAGTATTTT
CDR3: CASSERTSGGNTQYF

D: NA
V: TRBV2
length: 13
J: TRBJ2-3
size: NA
DNA: TGTGCCAGCAGACAGGGATTTTCAGATACGCAGTATTTT
CDR3: CASRQGFSDTQYF

D: NA
V: TRBV3-1/TRBV3-2
length: 18
J: TRBJ1-3
size: NA
DNA: TGTGCCAGCAGCTCTCGACAAATCACCCAACTCTCTGGAAACACCATATATTTT
CDR3: CASSSRQITQLSGNTIYF

D: NA
V: TRBV12-3/TRBV12-4
length: 12
J: TRBJ2-7
size: once
DNA: TGTGCCAGCAGTTTTATCCTTAACGAGCAGTACTTC
CDR3: CASSFILNEQYF

D: NA
V: TRBV4-3
length: 17
J: TRBJ2-4
size: NA
DNA: TGCGCCAGCAGCCAAGATGGGGGGGGGCTAGCCAAAAACATTCAGTACTTC
CDR3: CASSQDGGGLAKNIQYF

D: TRBD2
V: TRBV7-2
length: 15
J: TRBJ2-1
size: few
DNA: TGTGCCAGCAGCTTAATTAGCGGGGAAATCAATGAGCAGTTCTTC
CDR3: CASSLISGEINEQFF

D: TRBD1
V: TRBV11-3
length: 17
J: TRBJ2-2
size: NA
DNA: TGTGCCAGCAGCTTAGGGTCATTCGGGACAGGGTCCGGGGAGCTGTTTTTT
CDR3: CASSLGSFGTGSGELFF

D: TRBD2
V: TRBV3-1/TRBV3-2
length: 16
J: TRBJ2-2
size: NA
DNA: TGTGCCAGCAGCCAAGATAGCGGGGGGCGGACCGGGGAGCTGTTTTTT
CDR3: CASSQDSGGRTGELFF

D: NA
V: TRBV19
length: 15
J: TRBJ1-5
size: NA
DNA: TGTGCCAGTAGCCTCGACAGGTCTCGCAATCAGCCCCAGCATTTT
CDR3: CASSLDRSRNQPQHF

D: NA
V: TRBV18
length: 18
J: TRBJ1-2
size: NA
DNA: TGTGCCAGCTCCCCCATCCCGGGACAAGGCGGACTTAACTATGGCTACACCTTC
CDR3: CASSPIPGQGGLNYGYTF

D: NA
V: TRBV7-9
length: 14
J: TRBJ1-6
size: few
DNA: TGTGCCAGCAGCCTACAGGGCAGGGATTCACCCCTCCACTTT
CDR3: CASSLQGRDSPLHF

D: TRBD2
V: TRBV24-1
length: 17
J: TRBJ2-5
size: NA
DNA: TGTGCCACCAGTGATTTTACTAGCGGGAGTATGAGAGAGACCCAGTACTTC
CDR3: CATSDFTSGSMRETQYF

D: TRBD2
V: TRBV5-1
length: 15
J: TRBJ2-1
size: NA
DNA: TGCGCCAGCAGCTTACTAGCGGGGGGCCTCGATGAGCAGTTCTTC
CDR3: CASSLLAGGLDEQFF

D: NA
V: TRBV11-2
length: 16
J: TRBJ2-7
size: NA
DNA: TGTGCCAGCAGCTTAGTTGGGCAGGCAACGGCCTACGAGCAGTACTTC
CDR3: CASSLVGQATAYEQYF

D: TRBD1
V: TRBV28
length: 15
J: TRBJ2-5
size: NA
DNA: TGTGCCAGCAGTTTTCGACAGGGGGCGATGGAGACCCAGTACTTC
CDR3: CASSFRQGAMETQYF

D: NA
V: TRBV12-3/TRBV12-4
length: 13
J: TRBJ1-4
size: NA
DNA: TGTGCCAGCAGTTTCGCGGGTGTGGAAAAACTGTTTTTT
CDR3: CASSFAGVEKLFF

D: NA
V: TRBV3-1/TRBV3-2
length: 13
J: TRBJ2-1
size: NA
DNA: TGTGCCAGCAGCCCAGGTCGCGTGGATGAGCAGTTCTTC
CDR3: CASSPGRVDEQFF

D: NA
V: TRBV9
length: 14
J: TRBJ2-7
size: NA
DNA: TGTGCCAGCAGCCCCGACACGCTTTTCTACGAGCAGTACTTC
CDR3: CASSPDTLFYEQYF

D: NA
V: TRBV6-5
length: 13
J: TRBJ2-7
size: NA
DNA: TGTGCCAGCAGTTACACACATGGAGGCGAGCAGTACTTC
CDR3: CASSYTHGGEQYF

D: TRBD2
V: TRBV19
length: 14
J: TRBJ2-1
size: NA
DNA: TGTGCCAGTAGTATAGGGACTAGGTACAATGAGCAGTTCTTC
CDR3: CASSIGTRYNEQFF

D: TRBD1
V: TRBV6-5
length: 16
J: TRBJ2-5
size: NA
DNA: TGTGCCAGCAGTTACAAGGGACAGCCAAGACAAGAGACCCAGTACTTC
CDR3: CASSYKGQPRQETQYF

D: NA
V: TRBV28
length: 15
J: TRBJ1-2
size: once
DNA: TGTGCCAGCAGTTCTCCCCCAATAACAATCTATGGCTACACCTTC
CDR3: CASSSPPITIYGYTF

D: TRBD1
V: TRBV25-1
length: 13
J: TRBJ1-5
size: NA
DNA: TGTGCCAGCAGTTGGACGGGGACAGAGCCCCAGCATTTT
CDR3: CASSWTGTEPQHF

D: NA
V: TRBV30
length: 14
J: TRBJ2-7
size: NA
DNA: TGTGCCTGGAGTGTACGGAGCAGTCCCTACGAGCAGTACTTC
CDR3: CAWSVRSSPYEQYF

D: TRBD2
V: TRBV10-3
length: 14
J: TRBJ2-7
size: once
DNA: TGTGCCATCAGGTCCCCACTAGCGGCAAAGGAGCAGTACTTC
CDR3: CAIRSPLAAKEQYF

D: NA
V: TRBV19
length: 13
J: TRBJ2-1
size: NA
DNA: TGTGCCAGTAGATACACAGATGGCAATGAGCAGTTCTTC
CDR3: CASRYTDGNEQFF

D: NA
V: TRBV6-6
length: 14
J: TRBJ2-5
size: once
DNA: TGTGCCAGCAGATCCGGGGACTTCCTCAGGGACCAGTACTTC
CDR3: CASRSGDFLRDQYF

D: TRBD1
V: TRBV7-6
length: 14
J: TRBJ1-5
size: NA
DNA: TGTGCCAGCAGCGCAACAGGGGGCGGTTCGCCCCAGCATTTT
CDR3: CASSATGGGSPQHF

D: NA
V: TRBV27
length: 16
J: TRBJ2-7
size: NA
DNA: TGTGCCAGCAGGGTTGGTTCTAAGGGGCGCCTCCACGAGCAGTACTTC
CDR3: CASRVGSKGRLHEQYF

D: TRBD2
V: TRBV6-2/TRBV6-3
length: 16
J: TRBJ2-5
size: NA
DNA: TGTGCCAGCAGTTACGGACTAGCGGGACCCCAAGAGACCCAGTACTTC
CDR3: CASSYGLAGPQETQYF

D: TRBD2
V: TRBV5-1
length: 16
J: TRBJ2-1
size: NA
DNA: TGCGCCAGCAGCGGGGTGGGCGCTAGCGGGACCGATGAGCAGTTCTTC
CDR3: CASSGVGASGTDEQFF

D: TRBD2
V: TRBV10-2
length: 14
J: TRBJ2-1
size: NA
DNA: TGCGCCAGCAAAGAGCGGGGGGCCCTAGGGGAGCAGTTCTTC
CDR3: CASKERGALGEQFF

D: NA
V: TRBV18
length: 18
J: TRBJ1-2
size: NA
DNA: TGTGCCAGCTCACCAAGCGGGGCCCAGGGAATAAGTAACTATGGCTACACCTTC
CDR3: CASSPSGAQGISNYGYTF

D: NA
V: TRBV9
length: 15
J: TRBJ2-5
size: NA
DNA: TGTGCCAGCAGCGTAACACCCCACCCGCAAGAGACCCAGTACTTC
CDR3: CASSVTPHPQETQYF